Here is one T cell receptor beta chain with its context. No antigen is known for it. The sample belongs to a study of cytomegalovirus exposure and HLA in healthy donors. General study findings and limits: Prediction of most subjects' HLA-A and HLA-B alleles by TCR beta sequences was reportedly accurate.

V gave up 2 bases and J gave up 7 bases; unmatched junction bases: 14. This CDR3 is built from 18 residues. CDR1 MNHNS and CDR2 SASEGT come from the germline V gene. Use of 60 Vbeta and 13 Jbeta primers characterized the PCR. Data came from immunoSEQ multiplex PCR; TCRdb stores just in-frame clones and leaves some out. In the table there are about 93,000 clones, around 78% of which are singletons. V and J are TRBV6-1 and TRBJ1-4; 9 bases map to TRBD1. Sample: PBMCs. The TCR was taken from a man younger than 40 in good health and CMV-seronegative. The CDR3, as DNA: TGTGCCAGCAGTGAAAGACTACCAAGGGACAGGGTTGGTGAAAAACTGTTTTTT. The encoded protein is CASSERLPRDRVGEKLFF.